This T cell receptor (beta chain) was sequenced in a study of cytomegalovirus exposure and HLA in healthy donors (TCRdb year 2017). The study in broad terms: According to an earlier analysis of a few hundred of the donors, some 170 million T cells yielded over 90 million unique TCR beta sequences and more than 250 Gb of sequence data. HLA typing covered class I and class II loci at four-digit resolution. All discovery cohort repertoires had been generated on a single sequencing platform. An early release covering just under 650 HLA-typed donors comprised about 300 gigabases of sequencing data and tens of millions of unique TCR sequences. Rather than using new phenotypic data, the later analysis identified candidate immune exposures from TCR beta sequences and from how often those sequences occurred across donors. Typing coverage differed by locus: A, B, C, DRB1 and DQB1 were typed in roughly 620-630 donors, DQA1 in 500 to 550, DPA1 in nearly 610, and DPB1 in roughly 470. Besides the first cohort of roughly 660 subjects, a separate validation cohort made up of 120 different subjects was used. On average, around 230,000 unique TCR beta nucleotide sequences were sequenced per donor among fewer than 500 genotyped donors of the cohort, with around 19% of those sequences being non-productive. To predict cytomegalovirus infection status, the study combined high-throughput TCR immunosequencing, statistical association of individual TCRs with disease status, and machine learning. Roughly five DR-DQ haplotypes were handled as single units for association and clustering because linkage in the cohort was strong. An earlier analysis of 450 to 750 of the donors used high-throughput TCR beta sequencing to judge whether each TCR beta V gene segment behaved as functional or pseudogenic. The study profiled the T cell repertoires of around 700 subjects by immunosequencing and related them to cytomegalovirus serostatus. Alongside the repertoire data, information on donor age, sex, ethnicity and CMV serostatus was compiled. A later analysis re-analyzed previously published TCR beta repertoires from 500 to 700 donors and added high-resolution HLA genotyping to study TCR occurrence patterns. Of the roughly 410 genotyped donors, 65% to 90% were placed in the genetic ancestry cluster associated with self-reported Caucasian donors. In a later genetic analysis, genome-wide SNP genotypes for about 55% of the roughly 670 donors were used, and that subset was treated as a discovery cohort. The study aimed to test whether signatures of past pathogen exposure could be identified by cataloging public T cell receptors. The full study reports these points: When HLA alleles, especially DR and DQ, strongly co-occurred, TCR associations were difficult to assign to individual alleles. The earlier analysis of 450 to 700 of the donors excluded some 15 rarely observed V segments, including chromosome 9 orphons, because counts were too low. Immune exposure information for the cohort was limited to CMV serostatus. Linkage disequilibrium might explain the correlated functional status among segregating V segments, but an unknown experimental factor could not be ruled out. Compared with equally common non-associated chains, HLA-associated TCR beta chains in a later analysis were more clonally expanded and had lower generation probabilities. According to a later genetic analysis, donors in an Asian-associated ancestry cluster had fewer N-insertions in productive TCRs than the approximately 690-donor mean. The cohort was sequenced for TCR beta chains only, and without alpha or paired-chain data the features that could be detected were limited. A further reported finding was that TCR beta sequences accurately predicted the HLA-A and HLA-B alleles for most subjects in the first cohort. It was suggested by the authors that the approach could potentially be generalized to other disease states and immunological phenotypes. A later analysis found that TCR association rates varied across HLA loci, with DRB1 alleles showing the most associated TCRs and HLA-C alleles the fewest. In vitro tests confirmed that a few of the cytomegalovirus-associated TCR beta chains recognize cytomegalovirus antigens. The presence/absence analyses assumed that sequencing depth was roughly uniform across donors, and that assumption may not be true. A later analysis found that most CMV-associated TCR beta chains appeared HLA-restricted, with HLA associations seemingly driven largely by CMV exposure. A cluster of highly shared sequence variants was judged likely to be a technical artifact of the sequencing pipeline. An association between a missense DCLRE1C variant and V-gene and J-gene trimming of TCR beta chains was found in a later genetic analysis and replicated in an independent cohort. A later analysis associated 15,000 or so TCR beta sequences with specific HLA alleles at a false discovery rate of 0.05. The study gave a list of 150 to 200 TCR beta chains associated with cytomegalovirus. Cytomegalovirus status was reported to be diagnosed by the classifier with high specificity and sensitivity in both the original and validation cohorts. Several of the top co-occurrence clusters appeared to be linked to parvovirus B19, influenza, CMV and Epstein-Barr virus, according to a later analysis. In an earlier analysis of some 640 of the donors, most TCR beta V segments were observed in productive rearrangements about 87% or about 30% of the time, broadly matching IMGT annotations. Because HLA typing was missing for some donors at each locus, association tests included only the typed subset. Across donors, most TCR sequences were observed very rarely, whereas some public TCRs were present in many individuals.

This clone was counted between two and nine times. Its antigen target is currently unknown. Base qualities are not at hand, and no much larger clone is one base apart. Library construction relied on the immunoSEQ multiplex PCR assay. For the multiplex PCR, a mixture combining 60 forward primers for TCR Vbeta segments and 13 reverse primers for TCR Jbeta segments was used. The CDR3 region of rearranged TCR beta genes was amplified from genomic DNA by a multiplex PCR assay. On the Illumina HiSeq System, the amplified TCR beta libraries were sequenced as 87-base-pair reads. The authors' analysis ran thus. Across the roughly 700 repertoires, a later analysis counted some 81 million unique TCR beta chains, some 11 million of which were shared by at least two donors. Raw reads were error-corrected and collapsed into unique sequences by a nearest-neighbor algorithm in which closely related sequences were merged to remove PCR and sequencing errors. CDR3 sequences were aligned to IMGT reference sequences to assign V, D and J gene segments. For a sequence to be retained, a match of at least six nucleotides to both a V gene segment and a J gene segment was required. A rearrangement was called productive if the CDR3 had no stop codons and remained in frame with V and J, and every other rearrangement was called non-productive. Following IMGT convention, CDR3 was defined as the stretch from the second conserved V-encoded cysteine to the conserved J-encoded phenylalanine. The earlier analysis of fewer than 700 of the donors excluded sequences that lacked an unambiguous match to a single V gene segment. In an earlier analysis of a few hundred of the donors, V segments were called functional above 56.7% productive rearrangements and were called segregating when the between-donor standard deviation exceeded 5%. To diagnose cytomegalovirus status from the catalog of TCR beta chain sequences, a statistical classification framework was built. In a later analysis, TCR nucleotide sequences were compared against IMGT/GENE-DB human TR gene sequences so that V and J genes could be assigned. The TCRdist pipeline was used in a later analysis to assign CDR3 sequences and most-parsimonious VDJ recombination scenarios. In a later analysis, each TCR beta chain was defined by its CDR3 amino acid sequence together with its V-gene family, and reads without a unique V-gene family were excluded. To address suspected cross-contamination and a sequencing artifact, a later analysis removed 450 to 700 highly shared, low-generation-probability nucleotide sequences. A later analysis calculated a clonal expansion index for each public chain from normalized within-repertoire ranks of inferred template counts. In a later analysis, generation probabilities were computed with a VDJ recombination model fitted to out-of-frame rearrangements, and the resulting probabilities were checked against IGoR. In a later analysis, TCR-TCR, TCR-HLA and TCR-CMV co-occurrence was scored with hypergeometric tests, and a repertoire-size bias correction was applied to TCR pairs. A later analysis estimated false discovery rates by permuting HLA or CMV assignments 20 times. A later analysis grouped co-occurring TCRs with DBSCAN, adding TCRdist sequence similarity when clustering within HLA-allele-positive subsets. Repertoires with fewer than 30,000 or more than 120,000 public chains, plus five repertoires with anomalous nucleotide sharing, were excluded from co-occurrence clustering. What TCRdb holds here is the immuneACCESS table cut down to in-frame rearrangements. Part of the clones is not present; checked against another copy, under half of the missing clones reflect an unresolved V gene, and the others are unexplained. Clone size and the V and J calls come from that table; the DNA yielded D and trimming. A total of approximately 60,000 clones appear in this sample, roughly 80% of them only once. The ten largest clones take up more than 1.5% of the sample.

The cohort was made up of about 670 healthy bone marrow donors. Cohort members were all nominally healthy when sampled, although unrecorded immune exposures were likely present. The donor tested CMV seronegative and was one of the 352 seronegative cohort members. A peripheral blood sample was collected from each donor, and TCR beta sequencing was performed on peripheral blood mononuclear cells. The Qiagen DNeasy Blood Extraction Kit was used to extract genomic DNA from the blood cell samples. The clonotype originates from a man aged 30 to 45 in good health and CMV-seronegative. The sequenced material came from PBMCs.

The nucleotide sequence is given as TGTGCCAGCACCCCGTGGCGGTCCCCCTACGAGCAGTACTTC. Translated, it gives CASTPWRSPYEQYF. The sequence joins TRBV6-6 to TRBJ2-7; no D segment can be confidently identified. CDR3 length: 14 amino acids, cysteine to phenylalanine. Of all the DNA, just the CDR3 is kept, 42 bases in frame from base 1. V lost 7 bases and J lost 2 bases; the stretch between them is 15 bases long. The germline V gene (reference sequence) sets CDR1 to MNHNY and CDR2 to SVGAGI.